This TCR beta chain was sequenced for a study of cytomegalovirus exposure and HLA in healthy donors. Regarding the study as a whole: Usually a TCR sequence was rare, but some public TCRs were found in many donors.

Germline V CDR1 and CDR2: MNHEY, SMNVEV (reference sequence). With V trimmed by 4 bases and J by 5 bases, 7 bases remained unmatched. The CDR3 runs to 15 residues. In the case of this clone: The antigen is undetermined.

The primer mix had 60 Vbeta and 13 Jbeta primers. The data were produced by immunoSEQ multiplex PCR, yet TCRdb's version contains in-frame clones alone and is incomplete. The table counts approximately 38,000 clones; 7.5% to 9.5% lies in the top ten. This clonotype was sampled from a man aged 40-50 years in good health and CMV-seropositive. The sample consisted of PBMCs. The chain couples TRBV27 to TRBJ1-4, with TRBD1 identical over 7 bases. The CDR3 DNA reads TGTGCCAGCAGTTATCTGACAGGGCAGAATGAAAAACTGTTTTTT. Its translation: CASSYLTGQNEKLFF.